This T cell receptor beta chain was obtained from a study of blood T cell repertoires in COVID-19. Background on the study: Collection of acute and convalescent COVID-19 samples took place in the United States, Italy and Spain. The analysed material was cDNA or gDNA that came from T cells, B-cell-depleted T cells, or PBMCs.

Seattle's cohort entered during active infection and was followed longitudinally. The authors' processing: Estimated nucleated cell counts came from reference gene primer amplification. Measured with immunoSEQ multiplex PCR; TCRdb has only the in-frame clones, and not every one. The DNA was the basis for D and trimming; V, J and clone size are from that table. The sample records about 250,000 clones, 90% being singletons. The CDR3 has 15 amino acids. V lost 1 base and J lost 5, with 14 bases in between. CDR1 and CDR2 from the germline V gene are MGHRA and YSYEKL. The sequence was obtained from a woman between 55 and 75 years old with COVID-19, enrolled during active disease. V gene TRBV4-1 combines with J gene TRBJ1-1; maybe TRBD1 (5 bases). The sequencing sample was made of peripheral blood. The CDR3 DNA reads as TGCGCCAGCAGCCAAGTTATGCAGGGATGGACTGAAGCTTTCTTT. This codes for CASSQVMQGWTEAFF.